The following is a TCR beta chain sequence with its context. Antigen: not known. The isolated RNA, all of it, was reverse transcribed, so expressed TCRB transcripts were what got sequenced. The assay was immunoSEQ multiplex PCR, and TCRdb's table has in-frame clones only and misses some. The sample includes a few hundred thousand clones, 16% of them seen just once. CD45RO/CCR7/CD25/CD127/CD95/CD27 staining was used to isolate CD4+ naive, central memory, regulatory and stem cell-like memory cells by sorting. This sample is part of a study of beta chain features in type 1 diabetes. General study points: Any role of HLA type in TCRB rearrangement remained unresolved here. TCRB CDR3s from Type 1 diabetes patients were moderately but significantly shorter in all four CD4+ subsets.

What was sequenced was naive CD4+ T cells from blood. This clonotype was sampled from a man aged 30-40 years with type 1 diabetes.

CDR3 bases: TGTGCTAGTGGTTTGGCAGGATACAATGAGCAGTTCTTC. Amino acid sequence: CASGLAGYNEQFF. The chain is built from TRBV12-5 and TRBJ2-1; no clear D. Trimming removed 1 base at V and 4 bases at J, with 5 bases between. The CDR3 is 13 amino acids. Germline-derived CDR1 and CDR2 are LGHNT and FRNRAP.